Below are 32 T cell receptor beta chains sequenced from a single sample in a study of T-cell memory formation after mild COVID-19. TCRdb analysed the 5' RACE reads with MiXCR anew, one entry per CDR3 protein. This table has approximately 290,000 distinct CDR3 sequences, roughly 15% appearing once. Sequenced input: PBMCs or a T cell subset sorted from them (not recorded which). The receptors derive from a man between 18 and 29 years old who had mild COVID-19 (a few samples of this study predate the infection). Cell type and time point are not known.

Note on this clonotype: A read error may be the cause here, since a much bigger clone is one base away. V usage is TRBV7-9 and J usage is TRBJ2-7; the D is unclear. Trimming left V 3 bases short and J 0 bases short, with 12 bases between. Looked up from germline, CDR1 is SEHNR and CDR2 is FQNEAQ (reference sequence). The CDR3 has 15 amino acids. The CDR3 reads CASSFHRPGSYEQYF. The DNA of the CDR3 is TGTGCCAGCAGCTTCCACAGACCGGGCTCCTACGAGCAGTACTTC.

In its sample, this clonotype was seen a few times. As DNA, the CDR3 is TGCAGTGCTAGGACAGGAGAAAACACTGAAGCTTTCTTT. As protein: CSARTGENTEAFF. V gene TRBV20-1 combines with J gene TRBJ1-1; D may be TRBD1 (6 bases). This CDR3 region has 13 residues. V was pared by 3 bases and J by 2 bases, with 10 bases between. CDR1 and CDR2 (germline): DFQATT, SNEGSKA (reference sequence).

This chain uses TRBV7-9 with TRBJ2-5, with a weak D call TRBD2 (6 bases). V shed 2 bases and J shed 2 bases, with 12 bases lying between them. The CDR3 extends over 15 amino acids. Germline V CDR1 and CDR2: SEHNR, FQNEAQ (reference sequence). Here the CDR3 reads CASSLPQRAQETQYF. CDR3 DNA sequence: TGTGCCAGCAGCTTACCCCAGCGGGCACAAGAGACCCAGTACTTC.

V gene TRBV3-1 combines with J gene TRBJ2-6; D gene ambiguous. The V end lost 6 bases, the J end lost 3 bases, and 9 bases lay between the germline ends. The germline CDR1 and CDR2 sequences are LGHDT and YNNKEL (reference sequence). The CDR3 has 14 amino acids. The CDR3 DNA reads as TGTGCCAGCAGTGGACGGAATGGGGCCAACGTCCTGACTTTC. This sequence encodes CASSGRNGANVLTF.

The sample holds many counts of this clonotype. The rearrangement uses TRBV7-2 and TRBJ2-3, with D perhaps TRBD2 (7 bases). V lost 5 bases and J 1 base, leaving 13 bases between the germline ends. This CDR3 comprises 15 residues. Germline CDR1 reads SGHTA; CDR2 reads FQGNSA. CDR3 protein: CASSLGGGRTDTQYF. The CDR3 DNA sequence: TGTGCCAGCAGCCTAGGGGGGGGACGCACAGATACGCAGTATTTT.

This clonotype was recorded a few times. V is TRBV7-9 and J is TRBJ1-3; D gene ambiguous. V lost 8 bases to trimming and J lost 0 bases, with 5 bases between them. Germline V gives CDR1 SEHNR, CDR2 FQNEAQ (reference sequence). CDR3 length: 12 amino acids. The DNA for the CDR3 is TGTGCCAGCGGCCTCTCTGGAAACACCATATATTTT. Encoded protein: CASGLSGNTIYF.

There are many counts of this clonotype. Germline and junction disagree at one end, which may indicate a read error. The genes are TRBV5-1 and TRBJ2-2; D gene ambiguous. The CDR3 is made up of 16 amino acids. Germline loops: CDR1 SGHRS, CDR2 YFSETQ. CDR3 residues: CASTLGSLATTGELFF. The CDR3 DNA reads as TGCGCCAGCACCTTGGGATCCTTAGCAACCACCGGGGAGCTGTTTTTT.

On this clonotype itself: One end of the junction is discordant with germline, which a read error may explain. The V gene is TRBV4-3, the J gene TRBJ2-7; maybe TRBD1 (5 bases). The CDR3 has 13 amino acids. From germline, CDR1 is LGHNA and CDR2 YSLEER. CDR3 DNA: TGCGCCAGCGGCCAAGTGGGGCAAGGCGAGCAGTACTTC. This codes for CASGQVGQGEQYF.

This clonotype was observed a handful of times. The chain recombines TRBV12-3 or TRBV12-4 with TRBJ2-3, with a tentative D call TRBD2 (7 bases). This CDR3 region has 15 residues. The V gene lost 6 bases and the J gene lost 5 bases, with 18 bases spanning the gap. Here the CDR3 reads CASRERGGFGDTQYF. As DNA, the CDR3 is TGTGCCAGCAGGGAAAGGGGGGGCTTTGGAGATACGCAGTATTTT.

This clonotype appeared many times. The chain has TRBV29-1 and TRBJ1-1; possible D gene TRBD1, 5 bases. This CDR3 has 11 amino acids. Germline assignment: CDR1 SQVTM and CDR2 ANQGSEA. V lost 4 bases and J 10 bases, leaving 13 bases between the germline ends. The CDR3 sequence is CSVVGDGRAFF. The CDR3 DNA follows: TGCAGCGTTGTGGGGGACGGTAGAGCTTTCTTT.

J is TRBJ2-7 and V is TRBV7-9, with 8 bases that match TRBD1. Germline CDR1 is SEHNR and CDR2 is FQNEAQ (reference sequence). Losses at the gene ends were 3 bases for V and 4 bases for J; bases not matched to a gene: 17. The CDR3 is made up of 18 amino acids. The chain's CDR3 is CASSLKKIGTGGPYEQYV. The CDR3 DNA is TGTGCCAGCAGCTTGAAAAAAATCGGGACAGGTGGCCCTTACGAGCAGTACGTC.

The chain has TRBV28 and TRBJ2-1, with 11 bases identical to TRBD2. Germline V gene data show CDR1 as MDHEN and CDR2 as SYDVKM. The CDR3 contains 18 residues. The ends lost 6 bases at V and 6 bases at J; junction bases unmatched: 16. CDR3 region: CASRRTRGSGGATNEQFF. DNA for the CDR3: TGTGCCAGCAGACGAACCCGGGGTAGCGGGGGGGCCACCAATGAGCAGTTCTTC.

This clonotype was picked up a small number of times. The CDR3 DNA sequence: TGTGCCTGTCACCAGGGCAGGACGAACACCGGGGAGCTGTTTTTT. This codes for CACHQGRTNTGELFF. The rearrangement uses TRBV30 and TRBJ2-2; TRBD1 might be the D (5 bases). Germline loops: CDR1 GTSNPN, CDR2 SVGIG (reference sequence). Trimming removed 6 bases at V and 0 bases at J, with 14 bases between. This CDR3 contains 15 residues.

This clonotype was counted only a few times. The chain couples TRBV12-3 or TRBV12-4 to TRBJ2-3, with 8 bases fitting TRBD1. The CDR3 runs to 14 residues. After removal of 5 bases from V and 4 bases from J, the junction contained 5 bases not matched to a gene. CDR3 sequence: CASSGQGSPDTQYF. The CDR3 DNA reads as TGTGCCAGCAGTGGACAGGGTAGCCCAGATACGCAGTATTTT.

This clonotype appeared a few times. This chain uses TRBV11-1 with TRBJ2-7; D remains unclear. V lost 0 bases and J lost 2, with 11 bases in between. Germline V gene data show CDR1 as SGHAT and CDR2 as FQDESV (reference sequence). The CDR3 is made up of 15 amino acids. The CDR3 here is CASSLALDGTYEQYF. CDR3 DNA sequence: TGTGCCAGCAGCTTAGCGCTTGACGGAACCTACGAGCAGTACTTC.

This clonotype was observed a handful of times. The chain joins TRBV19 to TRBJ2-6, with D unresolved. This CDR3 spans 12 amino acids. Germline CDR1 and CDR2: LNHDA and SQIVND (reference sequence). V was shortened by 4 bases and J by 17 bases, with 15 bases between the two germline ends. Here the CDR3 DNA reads TGTGCCAGTAGTACCCACCGACACAGAATGACTTTC. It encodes CASSTHRHRMTF.

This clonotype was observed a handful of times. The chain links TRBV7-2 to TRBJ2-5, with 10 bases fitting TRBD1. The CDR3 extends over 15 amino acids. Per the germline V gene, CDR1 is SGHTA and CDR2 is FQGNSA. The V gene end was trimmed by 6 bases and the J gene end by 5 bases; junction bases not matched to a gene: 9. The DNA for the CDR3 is TGTGCCAGCAGACGCCGGGACAGGGGCTCGGAGACCCAGTACTTC. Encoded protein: CASRRRDRGSETQYF.

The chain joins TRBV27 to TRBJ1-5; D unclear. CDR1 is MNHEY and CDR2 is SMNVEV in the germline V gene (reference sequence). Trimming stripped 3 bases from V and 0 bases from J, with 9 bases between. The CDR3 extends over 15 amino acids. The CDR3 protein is CASSFGQFSNQPQHF. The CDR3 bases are TGTGCCAGCAGTTTTGGTCAGTTTAGCAATCAGCCCCAGCATTTT.

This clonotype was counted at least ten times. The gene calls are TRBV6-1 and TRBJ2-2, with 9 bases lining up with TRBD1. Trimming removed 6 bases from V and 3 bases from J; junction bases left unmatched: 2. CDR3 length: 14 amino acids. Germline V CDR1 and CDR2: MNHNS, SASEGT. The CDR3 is CASSRDRDTGELFF. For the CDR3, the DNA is TGTGCCAGCAGCCGGGACAGGGACACCGGGGAGCTGTTTTTT.

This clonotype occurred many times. The CDR3 here is CASRSTSGGWTQYF. CDR3 nucleotides: TGTGCCAGCAGGTCCACTAGCGGGGGCTGGACCCAGTACTTC. The chain has TRBV12-3 or TRBV12-4 and TRBJ2-5; 11 nucleotides agree with TRBD2. Trimming at V came to 6 bases and at J to 7 bases, leaving 7 bases not matched to a gene. The CDR3 covers 14 residues.

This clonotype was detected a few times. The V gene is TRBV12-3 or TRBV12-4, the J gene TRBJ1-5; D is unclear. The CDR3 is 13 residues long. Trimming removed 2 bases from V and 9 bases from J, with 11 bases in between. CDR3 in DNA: TGTGCCAGCAGTTTACAGGTTGTCAGGCCCCAGCATTTT. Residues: CASSLQVVRPQHF.

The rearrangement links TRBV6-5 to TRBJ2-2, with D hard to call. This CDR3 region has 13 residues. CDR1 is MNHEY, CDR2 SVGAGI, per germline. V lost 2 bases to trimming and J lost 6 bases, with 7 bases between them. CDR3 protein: CASSYVGAGELFF. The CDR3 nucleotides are TGTGCCAGCAGTTACGTTGGGGCCGGGGAGCTGTTTTTT.

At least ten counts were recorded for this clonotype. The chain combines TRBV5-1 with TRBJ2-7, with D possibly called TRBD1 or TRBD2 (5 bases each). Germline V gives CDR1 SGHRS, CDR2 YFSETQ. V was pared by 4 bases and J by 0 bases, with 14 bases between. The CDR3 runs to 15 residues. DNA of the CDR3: TGCGCCAGCAGCCCCGGGACGCCGAGCTCCTACGAGCAGTACTTC. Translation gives CASSPGTPSSYEQYF. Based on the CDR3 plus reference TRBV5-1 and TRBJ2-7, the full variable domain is KAGVTQTPRYLIKTRGQQVTLSCSPISGHRSVSWYQQTPGQGLQFLFEYFSETQRNKGNFPGRFSGRQFSNSRSEMNVSTLELGDSALYLCASSPGTPSSYEQYFGPGTRLTVT.

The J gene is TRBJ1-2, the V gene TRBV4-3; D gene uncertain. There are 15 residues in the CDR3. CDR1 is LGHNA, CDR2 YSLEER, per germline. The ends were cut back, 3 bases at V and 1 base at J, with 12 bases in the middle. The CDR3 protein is CASSQALGSNYGYTF. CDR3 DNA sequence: TGCGCCAGCAGCCAGGCGCTCGGGAGTAACTATGGCTACACCTTC.

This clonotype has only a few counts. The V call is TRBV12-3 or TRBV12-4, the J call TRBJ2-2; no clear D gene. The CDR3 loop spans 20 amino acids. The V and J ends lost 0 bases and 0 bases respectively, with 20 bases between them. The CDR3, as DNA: TGTGCCAGCAGTTTAGCGCTTTCCGAAAGCCATCCTACGAACACCGGGGAGCTGTTTTTT. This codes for CASSLALSESHPTNTGELFF.

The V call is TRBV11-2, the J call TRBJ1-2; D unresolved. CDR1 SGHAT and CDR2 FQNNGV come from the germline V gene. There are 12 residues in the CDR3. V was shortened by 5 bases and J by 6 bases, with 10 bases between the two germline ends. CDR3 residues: CASSPGINGYTF. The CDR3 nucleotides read TGTGCCAGCAGCCCAGGCATCAATGGCTACACCTTC. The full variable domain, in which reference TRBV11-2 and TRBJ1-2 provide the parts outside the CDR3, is EAGVAQSPRYKIIEKRQSVAFWCNPISGHATLYWYQQILGQGPKLLIQFQNNGVVDDSQLPKDRFSAERLKGVDSTLKIQPAKLEDSAVYLCASSPGINGYTFGSGTRLTVV.

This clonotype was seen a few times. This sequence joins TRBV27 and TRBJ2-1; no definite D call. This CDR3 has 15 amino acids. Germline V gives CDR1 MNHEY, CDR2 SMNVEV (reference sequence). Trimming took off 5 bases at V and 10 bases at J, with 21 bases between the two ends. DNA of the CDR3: TGTGCCAGCAGTCTTTCCCTCGTTAAGGTTAAAGAGCAGTTCTTC. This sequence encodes CASSLSLVKVKEQFF.

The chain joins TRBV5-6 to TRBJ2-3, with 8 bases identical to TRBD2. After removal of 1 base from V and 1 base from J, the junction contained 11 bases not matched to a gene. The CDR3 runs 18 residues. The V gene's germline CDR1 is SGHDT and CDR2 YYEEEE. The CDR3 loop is CASSLLSALRGGTDTQYF. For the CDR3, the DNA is TGTGCCAGCAGCTTGCTTTCCGCCCTGCGGGGGGGCACAGATACGCAGTATTTT.

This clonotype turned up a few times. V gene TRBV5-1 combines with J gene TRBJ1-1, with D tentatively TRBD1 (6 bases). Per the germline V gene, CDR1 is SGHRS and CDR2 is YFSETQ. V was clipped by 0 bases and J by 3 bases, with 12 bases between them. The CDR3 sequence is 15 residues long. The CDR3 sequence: CASSLEGGVDTEAFF. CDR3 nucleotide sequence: TGCGCCAGCAGCTTGGAAGGGGGAGTGGACACTGAAGCTTTCTTT.

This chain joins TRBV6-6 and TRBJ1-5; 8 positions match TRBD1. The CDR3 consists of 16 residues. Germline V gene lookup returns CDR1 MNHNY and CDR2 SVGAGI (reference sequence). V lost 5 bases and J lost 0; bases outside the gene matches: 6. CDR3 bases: TGTGCCAGCAGTAGCGGACAGGGCTCTAGCAATCAGCCCCAGCATTTT. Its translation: CASSSGQGSSNQPQHF.

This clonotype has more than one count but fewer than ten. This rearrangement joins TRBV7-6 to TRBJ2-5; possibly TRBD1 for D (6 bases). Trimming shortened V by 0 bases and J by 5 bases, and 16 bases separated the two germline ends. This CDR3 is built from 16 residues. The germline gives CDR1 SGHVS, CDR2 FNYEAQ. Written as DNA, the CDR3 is TGTGCCAGCAGCTTAGCGGGGACACTCTCTCGTGAGACCCAGTACTTC. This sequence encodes CASSLAGTLSRETQYF.

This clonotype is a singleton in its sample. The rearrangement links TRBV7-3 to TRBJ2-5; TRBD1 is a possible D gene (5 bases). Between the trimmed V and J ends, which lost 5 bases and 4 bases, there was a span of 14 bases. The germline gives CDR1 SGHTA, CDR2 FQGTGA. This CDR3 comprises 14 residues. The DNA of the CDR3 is TGTGCCAGCAGCCAGGGCCTAAGGGGAGAGACCCAGTACTTC. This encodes CASSQGLRGETQYF. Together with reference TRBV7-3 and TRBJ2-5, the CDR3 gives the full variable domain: GAGVSQTPSNKVTEKGKYVELRCDPISGHTALYWYRQSLGQGPEFLIYFQGTGAADDSGLPNDRFFAVRPEGSVSTLKIQRTERGDSAVYLCASSQGLRGETQYFGPGTRLLVL.